Below are 26 T cell receptor beta chains sequenced from a single sample in a study of cytomegalovirus exposure and HLA in healthy donors. The PCR employed 60 Vbeta primers together with 13 Jbeta primers. TCRdb's table, derived via immunoSEQ multiplex PCR, lists solely in-frame clones and lacks some. This sample's clone table lists roughly 110,000 clones. Sample: PBMCs. The receptors were gathered from a man aged 35 to 55 in good health and CMV-seropositive.

The J gene is TRBJ2-7, the V gene TRBV27; D may be TRBD1 (5 bases). V was shortened by 5 bases and J by 1 base, with 9 bases between the two germline ends. Germline V lookup: CDR1 MNHEY, CDR2 SMNVEV (reference sequence). The CDR3 length is 13 residues. CDR3 sequence reads: CASSPRTSYEQYF. CDR3 coding DNA: TGTGCCAGCAGTCCCCGGACATCCTACGAGCAGTACTTC.

The CDR3 spells CASSQDHWGLLKLEYF. In nucleotides, the CDR3 is TGTGCCAGCAGCCAAGATCATTGGGGACTCCTAAAACTGGAGTACTTC. The chain links TRBV4-2 to TRBJ2-7; possible D gene TRBD2, 6 bases. Germline V gene sequence: CDR1 LGHNA, CDR2 YNFKEQ. This CDR3 comprises 16 residues. The germline V and J ends were trimmed by 0 bases and 11 bases, with 23 bases remaining between them.

The CDR3 DNA reads as TGCAGCGTGTCAGGGGTTAATGAAAAACTGTTTTTT. Translated, it gives CSVSGVNEKLFF. The V gene is TRBV29-1, the J gene TRBJ1-4; D is possibly TRBD1 (6 bases). There are 12 residues in the CDR3. The V end lost 6 bases, the J end lost 4 bases, and 9 bases lay between the germline ends. The germline gives CDR1 SQVTM, CDR2 ANQGSEA.

This chain's CDR3 is CSVAAGGGYEQYF. The CDR3 DNA sequence: TGCAGCGTTGCTGCGGGAGGTGGCTACGAGCAGTACTTC. This chain uses TRBV29-1 with TRBJ2-7; 8 nucleotides agree with TRBD2. Germline V CDR1 and CDR2: SQVTM, ANQGSEA. The length of the CDR3 is 13 residues. The J segment lost 3 bases and the V segment lost 4 bases, leaving 5 bases of the junction unmatched.

V and J are TRBV7-2 and TRBJ2-7, with D maybe TRBD2 (6 bases). The CDR3 is 15 residues long. Germline CDR1 and CDR2: SGHTA and FQGNSA. V lost 1 base to trimming and J lost 2 bases, with 12 bases between them. CDR3 in amino acids: CASSLGPGGTYEQYF. CDR3 DNA sequence: TGTGCCAGCAGCTTAGGGCCAGGAGGGACCTACGAGCAGTACTTC.

V usage is TRBV5-6 and J usage is TRBJ1-2; 7 bases are a match to TRBD1. The germline gives CDR1 SGHDT, CDR2 YYEEEE. The V gene end was trimmed by 3 bases and the J gene end by 8 bases; junction bases not matched to a gene: 13. This CDR3 spans 15 amino acids. CDR3 sequence (DNA): TGTGCCAGCAGCTCCAAGACAGGGCCGGGGTGGGGCTACACCTTC. Its translation is CASSSKTGPGWGYTF.

V gene TRBV27 combines with J gene TRBJ2-7, with a weak D call TRBD1 (5 bases). The germline CDR1 and CDR2 sequences are MNHEY and SMNVEV (reference sequence). Trimming took 8 bases from V and 1 from J, leaving 15 bases between them. This CDR3 contains 14 residues. The CDR3 is CASHPSGASYEQYF. The CDR3 nucleotides are TGTGCCAGCCATCCGAGTGGGGCTTCCTACGAGCAGTACTTC.

This sequence joins TRBV7-6 and TRBJ2-7, with 9 bases identical to TRBD1. Germline V lookup: CDR1 SGHVS, CDR2 FNYEAQ. V shed 5 bases and J 2 bases; nucleotides not matched to a gene: 7. The CDR3 has 15 amino acids. CDR3 sequence: CASSPGTGNTYEQYF. The CDR3 nucleotides are TGTGCCAGCAGCCCCGGGACAGGGAACACCTACGAGCAGTACTTC.

V gene TRBV27 combines with J gene TRBJ2-7; D is uncertain. Germline V gene sequence: CDR1 MNHEY, CDR2 SMNVEV (reference sequence). Trimming pared 3 bases from V and 6 bases from J, leaving 9 bases between. The CDR3 runs 12 residues. The CDR3 nucleotides read TGTGCCAGCAGTTTTTACGGTAGCGAGCAGTACTTC. Amino acids: CASSFYGSEQYF.

The gene calls are TRBV7-3 and TRBJ2-3, with D possibly being TRBD1 (6 bases). CDR1 is SGHTA, CDR2 FQGTGA, per germline. The length of the CDR3 is 16 residues. Trimming shortened V by 0 bases and J by 1 base, and 11 bases separated the two germline ends. CDR3 bases: TGTGCCAGCAGCTTAACGCCAGGGGTTCGCACAGATACGCAGTATTTT. This sequence encodes CASSLTPGVRTDTQYF.

The V gene is TRBV9, the J gene TRBJ2-2, with TRBD1 identical over 9 bases. Germline V gene data show CDR1 as SGDLS and CDR2 as YYNGEE. The CDR3 contains 16 residues. Trimming removed 2 bases from V and 5 bases from J; junction bases left unmatched: 7. The CDR3 bases are TGTGCCAGCAGCGTTAGGGGACAGGGAAGGACCGGGGAGCTGTTTTTT. As protein: CASSVRGQGRTGELFF.

The chain joins TRBV28 to TRBJ2-1; D unclear. The germline CDR1 and CDR2 sequences are MDHEN and SYDVKM. The V end was cut by 3 bases, the J end by 8 bases, with 11 bases between. CDR3 length equals 13 residues. The chain's CDR3 is CASSFRRVHEQFF. CDR3 DNA: TGTGCCAGCAGTTTCAGGCGAGTCCATGAGCAGTTCTTC. Variable domain in full (rest from reference TRBV28 and TRBJ2-1): DVKVTQSSRYLVKRTGEKVFLECVQDMDHENMFWYRQDPGLGLRLIYFSYDVKMKEKGDIPEGYSVSREKKERFSLILESASTNQTSMYLCASSFRRVHEQFFGPGTRLTVL.

The V gene is TRBV7-2, the J gene TRBJ2-7; 10 bases are shared with TRBD2. Looked up from germline, CDR1 is SGHTA and CDR2 is FQGNSA. Losses at the gene ends were 5 bases for V and 6 bases for J; bases not matched to a gene: 16. The CDR3 is made up of 17 amino acids. The chain's CDR3 is CASSPGLASLSLGEQYF. CDR3 bases: TGTGCCAGCAGCCCGGGACTAGCGTCCCTTTCCTTGGGCGAGCAGTACTTC.

V usage is TRBV29-1 and J usage is TRBJ2-7, with D perhaps matching TRBD2 (6 bases). Between the trimmed V and J ends, which lost 7 bases and 0 bases, there was a span of 10 bases. The CDR3 runs to 12 residues. Germline assignment: CDR1 SQVTM and CDR2 ANQGSEA. The CDR3 sequence: CSGGLNSYEQYF. In DNA form, the CDR3 reads TGCAGCGGGGGACTGAACTCCTACGAGCAGTACTTC.

DNA for the CDR3: TGTGCCAGCAGGTTAGCGGGATTTGAGACCCAGTACTTC. It encodes CASRLAGFETQYF. The genes are TRBV6-1 and TRBJ2-5; 8 nucleotides agree with TRBD2. Germline V lookup: CDR1 MNHNS, CDR2 SASEGT. The V gene end was trimmed by 6 bases and the J gene end by 5 bases; junction bases not matched to a gene: 5. This CDR3 spans 13 amino acids.

The chain uses TRBV7-2 and TRBJ2-2, with 11 bases aligning to TRBD2. Per the germline V gene, CDR1 is SGHTA and CDR2 is FQGNSA. CDR3 length equals 21 residues. The ends lost 0 bases at V and 0 bases at J; junction bases unmatched: 12. Here the CDR3 reads CASSLAVGILTSGANTGELFF. The CDR3 coding sequence is TGTGCCAGCAGCTTAGCAGTGGGGATACTGACTAGCGGGGCGAACACCGGGGAGCTGTTTTTT.

This chain connects TRBV6-5 to TRBJ2-3; D perhaps matches TRBD2 (6 bases). V was trimmed by 2 bases and J by 0 bases, leaving 9 bases between them. Germline V gene sequence: CDR1 MNHEY, CDR2 SVGAGI. The CDR3 contains 15 residues. CDR3 coding DNA: TGTGCCAGCAGTTACGGGACTCCTAGCACAGATACGCAGTATTTT. This sequence encodes CASSYGTPSTDTQYF.

The V gene is TRBV28, the J gene TRBJ2-7; 9 bases agree with TRBD1. The CDR3 is 14 amino acids. The V gene end was trimmed by 6 bases and the J gene end by 3 bases; junction bases not matched to a gene: 6. Germline values: CDR1 MDHEN, CDR2 SYDVKM. CDR3 region: CASRTPGQGYEQYF. In nucleotides, the CDR3 is TGTGCCAGCAGAACCCCGGGACAGGGCTACGAGCAGTACTTC.

The rearrangement uses TRBV7-9 and TRBJ2-5; D unclear. This CDR3 has 11 amino acids. The ends were cut back, 3 bases at V and 5 bases at J, with 4 bases in the middle. Germline values: CDR1 SEHNR, CDR2 FQNEAQ (reference sequence). The CDR3 DNA is TGTGCCAGCAGCTTCGTGGAGACCCAGTACTTC. This sequence encodes CASSFVETQYF.

The rearrangement joins TRBV28 to TRBJ2-3; 7 bases are shared with TRBD2. The J segment lost 1 base and the V segment lost 5 bases, leaving 9 bases of the junction unmatched. This CDR3 contains 16 residues. Germline lookup yields CDR1 MDHEN and CDR2 SYDVKM. For the CDR3, the DNA is TGTGCCAGCAGTCCCGGACTAGAGCTTGGCACAGATACGCAGTATTTT. Translated, it gives CASSPGLELGTDTQYF.

V is TRBV6-1 and J is TRBJ1-5, with a possible D match to TRBD1 (5 bases). Germline values: CDR1 MNHNS, CDR2 SASEGT. V was clipped by 6 bases and J by 4 bases, with 16 bases between them. There are 15 residues in the CDR3. The CDR3 sequence is CASSWAGEANQPQHF. CDR3 bases: TGTGCCAGCAGCTGGGCGGGGGAGGCGAATCAGCCCCAGCATTTT.

This chain uses TRBV11-3 with TRBJ2-1; the match to TRBD1 covers 10 bases. The V gene end was trimmed by 5 bases and the J gene end by 9 bases; junction bases not matched to a gene: 13. Germline CDR1 SGHNT, CDR2 YENEEA. The CDR3 is made up of 16 amino acids. Here the CDR3 DNA reads TGTGCCAGCAGCAACCTACGGACAGGGGGGCTGGGTGAGCAGTTCTTC. Residues: CASSNLRTGGLGEQFF.

The V gene is TRBV5-4, the J gene TRBJ2-1; D perhaps matches TRBD2 (6 bases). V was trimmed by 5 bases and J by 0 bases, leaving 12 bases between them. The CDR3 extends over 15 amino acids. Germline V gene lookup returns CDR1 SGHNT and CDR2 YYREEE (reference sequence). This CDR3 is CASRRSGVSYNEQFF. In DNA form, the CDR3 reads TGTGCCAGCAGGAGGTCGGGGGTCTCCTACAATGAGCAGTTCTTC.

This chain joins TRBV10-1 and TRBJ2-7, with 8 bases aligning to TRBD2. The CDR3 runs to 17 residues. The junction had 13 bases not matched to a gene; V was cut back by 6 bases and J by 0 bases. Germline V gives CDR1 WNHNN, CDR2 SYGVQD (reference sequence). CDR3 in DNA: TGCGCCAGCAGCCCCTCGGGTGGGAGCGGGAGCTCCTACGAGCAGTACTTC. As protein: CASSPSGGSGSSYEQYF.

The chain has TRBV10-2 and TRBJ2-1; D is possibly TRBD2 (6 bases). V was pared by 4 bases and J by 10 bases, with 20 bases between. Germline CDR1 WSHSY, CDR2 SAAADI. This CDR3 contains 15 residues. Here the CDR3 DNA reads TGCGCCAGCAGTGCCCCGGGACTGCCCTCAGACGAGCAGTTCTTC. Protein product: CASSAPGLPSDEQFF.

This chain joins TRBV5-4 and TRBJ2-7; tentatively, D is TRBD2 (6 bases). Trimming pared 3 bases from V and 3 bases from J, leaving 16 bases between. Per the germline V gene, CDR1 is SGHNT and CDR2 is YYREEE (reference sequence). This CDR3 is 15 amino acids long. CDR3 bases: TGTGCCAGCAGCTCCACCGGGACTGAACTCTACGAGCAGTACTTC. Amino acid sequence: CASSSTGTELYEQYF.